The clone carrying this T cell receptor (beta chain) was counted ten times or more. Its antigen is as yet unknown. Tregs were sorted as CD4+CD25+CD127-/low cells. The germline gives CDR1 SGHTA, CDR2 FQGNSA. CDR3 length: 17 amino acids. V was shortened by 1 base and J by 8 bases, with 18 bases between the two germline ends. The study's findings and limits: Whole repertoires were not studied in the larger cohort, only one V-J beta rearrangement. Tumor memory CD4+ T cell TCR gene usage clustered with blood and lymph node memory CD4+ cells and lymph node naive CD4+ cells. Tumor Treg TCRs overlapped most with tumor naive CD4+ cells.

Full-length variable regions came from constant-region reverse primers plus semi-nested Nested Universal Primer A PCR. TCRdb itself ran the 5' RACE reads through MiXCR, one entry per CDR3 protein. The sample shows roughly 58,000 distinct CDR3 sequences, about a fifth of them seen only once. The chain combines TRBV7-2 with TRBJ1-6, with D perhaps matching TRBD1 (6 bases). Sample: tumor-infiltrating Tregs sorted from the breast tumor. This TCR was recovered from a female donor with breast cancer. The CDR3 sequence is CASSLGRVQGTDSPLHF. The CDR3 DNA sequence: TGTGCCAGCAGCTTAGGCCGGGTACAGGGAACTGATTCACCCCTCCACTTT.